What follows are 29 T cell receptor beta chains derived from one specimen sequenced in a study of cytomegalovirus exposure and HLA in healthy donors. Some clones are missing from TCRdb's copy, which holds only in-frame ones; the method was immunoSEQ multiplex PCR. Found here are some 140,000 clones, approximately 90% of them singletons; the top ten hold over 5%. Material for sequencing was PBMCs. These receptors were taken from a woman in her 30s in good health and CMV-seropositive.

The rearrangement links TRBV11-2 to TRBJ1-5; TRBD1 matches at 7 bases. The CDR3 is made up of 14 amino acids. With V trimmed by 5 bases and J by 4 bases, 5 bases remained unmatched. The germline gives CDR1 SGHAT, CDR2 FQNNGV. CDR3 DNA: TGTGCCAGCAGCGCGAGGGGGCCAAATCAGCCCCAGCATTTT. Its translation is CASSARGPNQPQHF.

The V and J genes are TRBV5-1 and TRBJ2-7; 14 positions match TRBD2. After removal of 1 base from V and 5 bases from J, the junction contained 8 bases not matched to a gene. The CDR3 runs 17 residues. Germline loops: CDR1 SGHRS, CDR2 YFSETQ. The CDR3: CASSLYPRTSGRNEQYF. CDR3 coding DNA: TGCGCCAGCAGCTTGTACCCCAGGACTAGCGGGAGGAACGAGCAGTACTTC.

The chain links TRBV29-1 to TRBJ1-3; D gene uncertain. Germline V lookup: CDR1 SQVTM, CDR2 ANQGSEA. CDR3 size: 14 residues. The V gene lost 6 bases and the J gene lost 2 bases, with 14 bases spanning the gap. The CDR3 spells CSVGSGSTGNTIYF. In DNA form, the CDR3 reads TGCAGCGTGGGGAGCGGGTCCACTGGAAACACCATATATTTT.

The chain combines TRBV15 with TRBJ1-5; unclear D gene. Germline V CDR1 and CDR2: LNHNV, YYDKDF (reference sequence). V dropped 0 bases and J dropped 9 bases, with 15 bases sitting between them. This CDR3 has 15 amino acids. The DNA for the CDR3 is TGTGCCACCAGCAGAGATGTCACCCGAGGTCGGCCCCAGCATTTT. This encodes CATSRDVTRGRPQHF. Filled out from reference TRBV15 and TRBJ1-5, the complete variable domain reads DAMVIQNPRYQVTQFGKPVTLSCSQTLNHNVMYWYQQKSSQAPKLLFHYYDKDFNNEADTPDNFQSRRPNTSFCFLDIRSPGLGDTAMYLCATSRDVTRGRPQHFGDGTRLSIL.

V usage is TRBV5-6 and J usage is TRBJ1-2, with TRBD1 matching 7 bases. The CDR3 is made up of 17 amino acids. Trimming cost V 4 bases and J 4 bases; bases outside gene matches: 16. Germline V gene sequence: CDR1 SGHDT, CDR2 YYEEEE. CDR3 sequence reads: CASSTWAGSRDSYGYTF. CDR3 nucleotide sequence: TGTGCCAGCAGCACTTGGGCCGGGAGCAGGGACAGCTATGGCTACACCTTC.

In DNA, the CDR3 is TGTGCCAGCAGTTTAGTAGGACAGGGCTTCGTGGGCTACACCTTC. It yields the protein CASSLVGQGFVGYTF. The rearrangement uses TRBV28 and TRBJ1-2; 8 bases align to TRBD1. V shed 2 bases and J 8 bases; nucleotides not matched to a gene: 10. The germline CDR1 and CDR2 sequences are MDHEN and SYDVKM. The CDR3 has 15 amino acids.

The chain links TRBV5-1 to TRBJ1-1; 9 positions match TRBD1. From germline, CDR1 is SGHRS and CDR2 YFSETQ. The V and J ends lost 3 bases and 6 bases, in that order; junction bases with no gene match: 6. The CDR3 covers 14 residues. The CDR3 here is CASSSGQGYAEAFF. The DNA of the CDR3 is TGCGCCAGCAGCTCGGGACAGGGTTACGCTGAAGCTTTCTTT.

The chain couples TRBV7-9 to TRBJ2-3; D remains ambiguous. This CDR3 comprises 15 residues. Germline loops: CDR1 SEHNR, CDR2 FQNEAQ (reference sequence). Trimming pared 0 bases from V and 5 bases from J, leaving 12 bases between. The CDR3 sequence is CASSLANQLEDTQYF. In DNA, the CDR3 is TGTGCCAGCAGCTTAGCTAATCAGCTAGAAGATACGCAGTATTTT.

The chain recombines TRBV20-1 with TRBJ2-4; D unclear. CDR3 length equals 11 residues. The V gene's germline CDR1 is DFQATT and CDR2 SNEGSKA (reference sequence). Deletions cut 1 base from V and 8 bases from J, with 6 bases between. CDR3: CSARGVDIQYF. CDR3 in DNA: TGCAGTGCTAGAGGCGTTGACATTCAGTACTTC.

The chain recombines TRBV28 with TRBJ2-7; the D gene is possibly TRBD2 (5 bases). The CDR3 is 14 residues long. The V gene lost 5 bases and the J gene lost 2 bases, with 13 bases spanning the gap. Per the germline V gene, CDR1 is MDHEN and CDR2 is SYDVKM. The CDR3 coding sequence is TGTGCCAGCAGTCCTCCGGGGTTGACCTACGAGCAGTACTTC. As protein: CASSPPGLTYEQYF.

CDR3 region: CASSLLGQGVTEAFF. The CDR3, as DNA: TGTGCCAGCAGTTTGTTAGGACAGGGGGTCACTGAAGCTTTCTTT. V gene TRBV27 combines with J gene TRBJ1-1, with 10 nucleotides matching TRBD1. Trimming at V came to 3 bases and at J to 4 bases, leaving 5 bases not matched to a gene. CDR1 is MNHEY, CDR2 SMNVEV, per germline (reference sequence). The CDR3 runs 15 residues.

The gene calls are TRBV11-2 and TRBJ2-1; no definite D call. Germline V gene sequence: CDR1 SGHAT, CDR2 FQNNGV. CDR3 length equals 12 residues. The V end lost 4 bases, the J end lost 6 bases, and 7 bases lay between the germline ends. CDR3 nucleotides: TGTGCCAGCAGCTACTCCCCCAATGAGCAGTTCTTC. Protein product: CASSYSPNEQFF.

The V call is TRBV4-1, the J call TRBJ2-3; perhaps TRBD2 as D (6 bases). This CDR3 contains 14 residues. Germline V CDR1 and CDR2: MGHRA, YSYEKL. Trimming pared 4 bases from V and 3 bases from J, leaving 11 bases between. CDR3 DNA: TGCGCCAGCAGCCGGGATGGGGGGACAGATACGCAGTATTTT. This translates into CASSRDGGTDTQYF.

This clone was counted once. The V and J genes are TRBV7-8 and TRBJ2-3, with 12 bases fitting TRBD2. This CDR3 region has 15 residues. CDR1 is SGHVS and CDR2 is FQNEAQ in the germline V gene. V lost 5 bases and J lost 5; bases outside the gene matches: 5. As DNA, the CDR3 is TGTGCCAGCAGCCCTAGCGGGGGGGTGGGAGATACGCAGTATTTT. Translating gives CASSPSGGVGDTQYF. The full variable domain, completed using reference TRBV7-8 and TRBJ2-3, is GAGVSQSPRYKVAKRGQDVALRCDPISGHVSLFWYQQALGQGPEFLTYFQNEAQLDKSGLPSDRFFAERPEGSVSTLKIQRTQQEDSAVYLCASSPSGGVGDTQYFGPGTRLTVL.

CDR3 in DNA: TGTGCCAGCAGATACGGACTAGCGGGAGTTCGGGAGCAGTTCTTC. It codes for CASRYGLAGVREQFF. The chain couples TRBV6-1 to TRBJ2-1; 13 bases are a match to TRBD2. Germline CDR1 reads MNHNS; CDR2 reads SASEGT. The V segment lost 6 bases and the J segment 10 bases; nucleotides outside the gene matches: 9. The CDR3 consists of 15 residues.

V usage is TRBV7-6 and J usage is TRBJ2-1, with 9 positions matching TRBD2. Germline V gene lookup returns CDR1 SGHVS and CDR2 FNYEAQ. V was pared by 0 bases and J by 15 bases, with 9 bases of the junction left unmatched. The CDR3 spans 14 residues. The CDR3 loop is CASSLAVGGRAPFF. CDR3 DNA sequence: TGTGCCAGCAGCTTAGCGGTTGGCGGGAGGGCTCCGTTCTTC.

The V call is TRBV18, the J call TRBJ2-2; 9 positions match TRBD1. Germline-derived CDR1 and CDR2 are KGHSH and LQKENI. The ends lost 3 bases at V and 7 bases at J; junction bases unmatched: 6. CDR3 size: 15 residues. The CDR3 DNA follows: TGTGCCAGCTCACCTCCGGGACAGGGAGTCGGGGAGCTGTTTTTT. Translation: CASSPPGQGVGELFF.

This clone was picked up one time. The chain is built from TRBV6-1 and TRBJ1-6, with D possibly TRBD1 on 5 matching bases. Germline CDR1 reads MNHNS; CDR2 reads SASEGT. Trimming cost V 3 bases and J 1 base, with 10 bases left between them. The CDR3 runs to 16 residues. The CDR3 bases are TGTGCCAGCAGTGACTGGGGGGGGTCCTATAATTCACCCCTCCACTTT. It is translated as CASSDWGGSYNSPLHF.

This rearrangement joins TRBV2 to TRBJ1-2, with D hard to call. Germline CDR1 and CDR2: SNHLY and FYNNEI. V lost 6 bases, J lost 0 bases, and 8 bases lay in between. The CDR3 runs to 13 residues. The CDR3 nucleotides are TGTGCCAGCAGAGGCGACTCTAACTATGGCTACACCTTC. This encodes CASRGDSNYGYTF.

The V gene is TRBV10-3, the J gene TRBJ1-4, with 10 bases identical to TRBD1. V gave up 4 bases and J gave up 4 bases; unmatched junction bases: 0. The CDR3 loop spans 14 amino acids. Germline V gene sequence: CDR1 ENHRY, CDR2 SYGVKD. The CDR3 is CAISGTGGNEKLFF. CDR3 DNA sequence: TGTGCCATCAGTGGGACAGGGGGTAATGAAAAACTGTTTTTT.

CDR3 loop: CASSGSGDISNQPQHF. CDR3 DNA sequence: TGTGCCAGCAGCGGTTCCGGGGACATTAGCAATCAGCCCCAGCATTTT. The V and J genes are TRBV2 and TRBJ1-5; D may be TRBD1 (6 bases). This CDR3 comprises 16 residues. Germline CDR1 is SNHLY and CDR2 is FYNNEI. Between the trimmed V and J ends, which lost 6 bases and 0 bases, there was a span of 15 bases.

The CDR3 spells CAVAASGTNTGELFF. The CDR3 DNA follows: TGTGCCGTCGCTGCTAGCGGGACAAACACCGGGGAGCTGTTTTTT. The rearrangement uses TRBV6-6 and TRBJ2-2; 9 bases align to TRBD2. The V and J ends lost 11 bases and 2 bases, in that order; junction bases with no gene match: 9. The germline V gene has CDR1 MNHNY and CDR2 SVGAGI (reference sequence). The CDR3 sequence is 15 residues long.

The chain couples TRBV6-1 to TRBJ2-1; D perhaps matches TRBD2 (6 bases). This CDR3 spans 14 amino acids. V shed 6 bases and J shed 0 bases, with 9 bases lying between them. Germline CDR1 reads MNHNS; CDR2 reads SASEGT. The CDR3 sequence: CASSPGDSYNEQFF. In DNA, the CDR3 is TGTGCCAGCAGCCCGGGGGACTCCTACAATGAGCAGTTCTTC.

This clone has only one observation. This sequence joins TRBV19 and TRBJ1-5, with D hard to call. This CDR3 spans 14 amino acids. Between the trimmed V and J ends, which lost 1 base and 9 bases, there was a span of 13 bases. The germline V gene has CDR1 LNHDA and CDR2 SQIVND (reference sequence). This chain's CDR3 is CASSIVGWSAPQHF. Written as DNA, the CDR3 is TGTGCCAGTAGTATAGTAGGTTGGAGCGCGCCCCAGCATTTT.

This rearrangement joins TRBV5-1 to TRBJ1-4; 7 bases map to TRBD1. CDR3 length: 16 amino acids. CDR1 SGHRS and CDR2 YFSETQ come from the germline V gene. The J segment lost 0 bases and the V segment lost 1 base, leaving 3 bases of the junction unmatched. CDR3 coding DNA: TGCGCCAGCAGCTTGATTGGACAGGCAACTAATGAAAAACTGTTTTTT. Its translation is CASSLIGQATNEKLFF.

The chain joins TRBV2 to TRBJ2-1; a possible D gene is TRBD1 (6 bases). Trimming left V 0 bases short and J 5 bases short, with 11 bases between. CDR3 length equals 15 residues. The germline V gene encodes CDR1 SNHLY and CDR2 FYNNEI. CDR3 DNA: TGTGCCAGCAGTGAAGCGGGCAGGGGAAACAATGAGCAGTTCTTC. Its protein product is CASSEAGRGNNEQFF.

V is TRBV5-1 and J is TRBJ2-7; 9 nucleotides align to TRBD1. The V gene's germline CDR1 is SGHRS and CDR2 YFSETQ. The J segment lost 4 bases and the V segment lost 5 bases, leaving 4 bases of the junction unmatched. There are 13 residues in the CDR3. The CDR3 bases are TGCGCCAGCAGACCGGGACAGGGATACGAGCAGTACTTC. It codes for CASRPGQGYEQYF.

The chain couples TRBV6-5 to TRBJ2-7, with a possible D match to TRBD1 (6 bases). CDR1 is MNHEY, CDR2 SVGAGI, per germline. V was cut by 5 bases and J by 2 bases, with 13 bases left in between. The CDR3 consists of 14 residues. CDR3 protein: CASSKLDRTYEQYF. The DNA of the CDR3 is TGTGCCAGCAGTAAACTGGACAGAACCTACGAGCAGTACTTC.

The chain is built from TRBV28 and TRBJ1-2, with D possibly TRBD1 on 5 matching bases. Germline CDR1 reads MDHEN; CDR2 reads SYDVKM. The CDR3 runs to 16 residues. The V end was cut by 3 bases, the J end by 4 bases, with 18 bases between. This CDR3 reads CASSFAVGSGGYGYTF. The CDR3 coding sequence is TGTGCCAGCAGTTTCGCAGTAGGCTCCGGGGGCTATGGCTACACCTTC.